The next 26 T cell receptor beta chains were all read from a single sample in a study of T cells after yellow fever vaccination. TCRdb ran MiXCR on the 5' RACE reads and lists one entry per CDR3 protein. The sample includes 450,000 to 600,000 distinct CDR3 sequences, about a sixth of them seen just once. The sequencing here drew on PBMCs, taken 5 to 6 days after the first yellow fever vaccination. The receptor source for this set is a young man who received the YFV17D yellow fever vaccine.

The V gene is TRBV4-3, the J gene TRBJ2-1, with 14 bases identical to TRBD2. After removal of 0 bases from V and 6 bases from J, the junction contained 4 bases not matched to a gene. The CDR3 has 17 residues. CDR1 is LGHNA and CDR2 is YSLEER in the germline V gene. The chain's CDR3 is CASSQDLTSGGANEQFF. The DNA for the CDR3 is TGCGCCAGCAGCCAAGATCTGACTAGCGGGGGGGCCAATGAGCAGTTCTTC.

This rearrangement joins TRBV10-2 to TRBJ2-1; D is possibly TRBD2 (5 bases). The CDR3 has 14 residues. Trimming took off 4 bases at V and 0 bases at J, with 7 bases between the two ends. From germline, CDR1 is WSHSY and CDR2 SAAADI. In DNA, the CDR3 is TGCGCCAGCAGTGCGGGGAGCTCCTACAATGAGCAGTTCTTC. Protein product: CASSAGSSYNEQFF.

This clonotype was seen only a few times. The CDR3 protein is CASSERGQSSPLHF. The CDR3 DNA is TGTGCCAGCAGTGAAAGGGGACAGAGCTCACCCCTCCACTTT. The V gene is TRBV2, the J gene TRBJ1-6; 7 positions agree with TRBD1. Germline V lookup: CDR1 SNHLY, CDR2 FYNNEI. The CDR3 has 14 residues. Losses at the gene ends were 2 bases for V and 10 bases for J; bases not matched to a gene: 5.

The sample holds a few counts of this clonotype. CDR3 DNA sequence: TGTGCCAGCAGCTCCGGGACCCGCACAGATACGCAGTATTTT. It specifies CASSSGTRTDTQYF. The gene calls are TRBV12-3 or TRBV12-4 and TRBJ2-3; D might be TRBD1 or TRBD2, each matching 5 bases. This CDR3 region has 14 residues. V was trimmed by 6 bases and J by 1 base, leaving 11 bases between them.

The rearrangement uses TRBV4-2 and TRBJ1-1; tentative D call: TRBD1 (5 bases). Germline V gene sequence: CDR1 LGHNA, CDR2 YNFKEQ. CDR3 length equals 16 residues. V lost 4 bases and J lost 3, with 18 bases in between. The CDR3 nucleotides are TGTGCCAGCAGCCGGGACGGGGTCGGGATGGACACTGAAGCTTTCTTT. Protein sequence: CASSRDGVGMDTEAFF.

This clonotype came up a few times. The rearrangement links TRBV30 to TRBJ2-7, with D maybe TRBD2 (5 bases). Germline assignment: CDR1 GTSNPN and CDR2 SVGIG (reference sequence). Trimming took 0 bases from V and 5 from J, leaving 11 bases between them. The CDR3 length is 13 residues. CDR3 in amino acids: CAWSVRGPNEQYF. The DNA of the CDR3 is TGTGCCTGGAGTGTACGAGGGCCCAACGAGCAGTACTTC.

The J gene is TRBJ2-2, the V gene TRBV12-5; no definite D call. V dropped 3 bases and J dropped 6 bases, with 8 bases sitting between them. The CDR3 length is 13 residues. CDR1 is LGHNT and CDR2 is FRNRAP in the germline V gene. CDR3 sequence: CASGLGGAGELFF. The CDR3, as DNA: TGTGCTAGTGGTTTAGGTGGGGCCGGGGAGCTGTTTTTT.

This clonotype turned up a few times. This chain joins TRBV7-6 and TRBJ2-3; D tentatively reads TRBD1 or TRBD2 (6 bases each). V lost 2 bases, J lost 4 bases, and 10 bases lay in between. CDR1 SGHVS and CDR2 FNYEAQ come from the germline V gene. The CDR3 is 14 amino acids. CDR3 sequence: CASSLRRGADTQYF. DNA of the CDR3: TGTGCCAGCAGCTTAAGGAGGGGGGCAGATACGCAGTATTTT.

This clonotype was seen a few times. The rearrangement uses TRBV6-1 and TRBJ2-1; 10 bases align to TRBD1. Trimming removed 6 bases from V and 3 bases from J; junction bases left unmatched: 8. Per germline, CDR1 MNHNS and CDR2 SASEGT. The length of the CDR3 is 16 residues. CDR3 in amino acids: CASSFGTGDGYNEQFF. As DNA, the CDR3 is TGTGCCAGCAGCTTCGGGACAGGGGATGGCTACAATGAGCAGTTCTTC.

Worth noting for this clonotype: An end of the junction differs from the germline gene, which may be a read error. The chain has TRBV11-1 and TRBJ2-7; D call uncertain. The CDR3 length is 12 residues. Germline lookup yields CDR1 SGHAT and CDR2 FQDESV (reference sequence). This CDR3 is CASSFNSHEQYF. DNA for the CDR3: TGTGCCAGCAGCTTTAACTCCCACGAGCAGTACTTC.

This rearrangement joins TRBV12-3 or TRBV12-4 to TRBJ2-5; tentative D call: TRBD2 (6 bases). The CDR3 covers 14 residues. Trimming cost V 2 bases and J 0 bases, with 7 bases left between them. CDR3: CASSLLAHQETQYF. The CDR3 DNA reads as TGTGCCAGCAGTTTACTAGCGCACCAAGAGACCCAGTACTTC.

A few counts support this clonotype. V usage is TRBV7-2 and J usage is TRBJ2-7, with a tentative D call TRBD1 (6 bases). The V end was cut by 4 bases, the J end by 1 base, with 11 bases between. The CDR3 runs 14 residues. Per germline, CDR1 SGHTA and CDR2 FQGNSA. In DNA, the CDR3 is TGTGCCAGCAGCTCCAACAGGGTTTCCTACGAGCAGTACTTC. Translation gives CASSSNRVSYEQYF. Complete variable domain (other parts from reference TRBV7-2 and TRBJ2-7): GAGVSQSPSNKVTEKGKDVELRCDPISGHTALYWYRQSLGQGLEFLIYFQGNSAPDKSGLPSDRFSAERTGGSVSTLTIQRTQQEDSAVYLCASSSNRVSYEQYFGPGTRLTVT.

This clonotype was found a few times. V usage is TRBV7-3 and J usage is TRBJ2-5, with 8 bases matching TRBD1. Germline CDR1 is SGHTA and CDR2 is FQGTGA. The junction had 7 bases not matched to a gene; V was cut back by 2 bases and J by 5 bases. This CDR3 has 15 residues. Here the CDR3 DNA reads TGTGCCAGCAGCTTACAGACAGGGGTGTTCGAGACCCAGTACTTC. Residues: CASSLQTGVFETQYF.

This clonotype was detected many times. The chain uses TRBV5-1 and TRBJ2-6; D is unresolved. The V gene lost 1 base and the J gene lost 0 bases, with 5 bases spanning the gap. Germline lookup yields CDR1 SGHRS and CDR2 YFSETQ. CDR3 length: 15 amino acids. The DNA of the CDR3 is TGCGCCAGCAGCTTGTCAATCTCTGGGGCCAACGTCCTGACTTTC. It yields the protein CASSLSISGANVLTF.

This clonotype was observed a few times. The chain uses TRBV4-1 and TRBJ2-3; D is ambiguous. Trimming removed 0 bases from V and 0 bases from J, with 4 bases in between. Germline CDR1 and CDR2: MGHRA and YSYEKL. CDR3 length equals 14 residues. CDR3 nucleotides: TGCGCCAGCAGCCAAGACGGGAGCACAGATACGCAGTATTTT. Its translation is CASSQDGSTDTQYF.

The chain combines TRBV6-1 with TRBJ2-3; the match to TRBD1 covers 8 bases. CDR1 is MNHNS, CDR2 SASEGT, per germline. This CDR3 spans 16 amino acids. Losses at the gene ends were 5 bases for V and 3 bases for J; bases not matched to a gene: 10. For the CDR3, the DNA is TGTGCCAGCAGTCCATCTCAGGGGGCGAGTACAGATACGCAGTATTTT. Amino acids: CASSPSQGASTDTQYF.

This clonotype has more than one count but fewer than ten. The rearrangement links TRBV21-1 to TRBJ2-7; the D call in the table, TRBD2, was not verified against the DNA. TRBV21-1 is designated a pseudogene. The CDR3 covers 15 residues. The CDR3 coding sequence is TGTGCCAGCACCTATGGGACTAGCGGAGTTGTTGAGCAGTACGTC. Translated, it gives CASTYGTSGVVEQYV.

This clonotype was seen more than once but under ten times. The V gene is TRBV6-2 or TRBV6-3, the J gene TRBJ1-1, with D tentatively TRBD1 (5 bases). This CDR3 is built from 17 residues. CDR1 is MNHEY and CDR2 is SVGEGT in the germline V gene. Trimming cost V 0 bases and J 1 base, with 15 bases left between them. The CDR3 sequence is CASSYSMGAGTNTEAFF. CDR3 nucleotide sequence: TGTGCCAGCAGTTACTCGATGGGAGCAGGGACGAACACTGAAGCTTTCTTT.

This chain links TRBV10-3 with TRBJ1-2; 7 nucleotides align to TRBD1. The J segment lost 4 bases and the V segment lost 7 bases, leaving 15 bases of the junction unmatched. This CDR3 is 16 amino acids long. Germline V gene lookup returns CDR1 ENHRY and CDR2 SYGVKD. As DNA, the CDR3 is TGTGCCATCACATCCACCGAGGGGACAGTTAGCTATGGCTACACCTTC. Translated: CAITSTEGTVSYGYTF.

This clonotype occurred a few times. This sequence joins TRBV4-2 and TRBJ2-3, with no clear D. V was trimmed by 0 bases and J by 8 bases, leaving 9 bases between them. The CDR3 is made up of 13 amino acids. Germline loops: CDR1 LGHNA, CDR2 YNFKEQ. For the CDR3, the DNA is TGTGCCAGCAGCCAAGATTTTGACGGTACGCAGTATTTT. It encodes CASSQDFDGTQYF.

This clonotype was picked up many times. Its ends do not fully match the called genes, so a read error is possible. The chain uses TRBV18 and TRBJ1-1; TRBD1 is a possible D gene (6 bases). This CDR3 has 17 amino acids. CDR1 and CDR2 (germline): KGHSH, LQKENI. CDR3 coding DNA: TGCGCCAGCTCACCAAACCAGGGGTGGGACATGAACACTGAAGCTTTCTTT. Its protein is CASSPNQGWDMNTEAFF.

This clonotype came up a few times. The chain joins TRBV5-1 to TRBJ1-2; 9 nucleotides align to TRBD1. This CDR3 region has 16 residues. V lost 3 bases to trimming and J lost 1 base; unmatched junction nucleotides: 7. Germline V gene sequence: CDR1 SGHRS, CDR2 YFSETQ. CDR3: CASSSSWTGVNYGYTF. The CDR3 DNA reads TGCGCCAGCAGCTCCTCTTGGACAGGGGTTAACTATGGCTACACCTTC.

This clonotype has just a few counts. The rearrangement links TRBV6-1 to TRBJ1-2; D is possibly TRBD1 (5 bases). V lost 1 base to trimming and J lost 5 bases, with 17 bases between them. Looked up from germline, CDR1 is MNHNS and CDR2 is SASEGT. This CDR3 spans 16 amino acids. The CDR3 spells CASSEGDYLLGYGYTF. The CDR3 DNA follows: TGTGCCAGCAGTGAAGGGGACTATCTACTGGGGTATGGCTACACCTTC.

The chain's CDR3 is CASGQGYGYTF. The CDR3 DNA reads TGTGCCAGCGGACAGGGTTATGGCTACACCTTC. The rearrangement joins TRBV2 to TRBJ1-2, with 8 bases aligning to TRBD1. Trimming removed 8 bases from V and 5 bases from J; junction bases left unmatched: 1. This CDR3 contains 11 residues. Germline V lookup: CDR1 SNHLY, CDR2 FYNNEI. The entire variable domain, with the rest obtained from reference TRBV2 and TRBJ1-2, is as follows: EPEVTQTPSHQVTQMGQEVILRCVPISNHLYFYWYRQILGQKVEFLVSFYNNEISEKSEIFDDQFSVERPDGSNFTLKIRSTKLEDSAMYFCASGQGYGYTFGSGTRLTVV.

There are a few counts of this clonotype. The chain uses TRBV4-1 and TRBJ2-5; TRBD1 or TRBD2 may be the D gene (6 bases each). Germline lookup yields CDR1 MGHRA and CDR2 YSYEKL. Trimming shortened V by 0 bases and J by 2 bases, and 7 bases separated the two germline ends. The CDR3 totals 14 residues. The CDR3 loop reads CASSQEGGQETQYF. CDR3 bases: TGCGCCAGCAGCCAAGAAGGGGGGCAAGAGACCCAGTACTTC.

The genes are TRBV25-1 and TRBJ2-5, with 16 bases that match TRBD2. The CDR3 is made up of 19 amino acids. CDR1 is MGHDK and CDR2 is SYGVNS in the germline V gene. With V trimmed by 5 bases and J by 3 bases, 12 bases remained unmatched. The chain's CDR3 is CASSPPPGTSGGAEETQYF. CDR3 DNA: TGTGCCAGCAGTCCGCCTCCCGGGACTAGCGGGGGGGCCGAAGAGACCCAGTACTTC.